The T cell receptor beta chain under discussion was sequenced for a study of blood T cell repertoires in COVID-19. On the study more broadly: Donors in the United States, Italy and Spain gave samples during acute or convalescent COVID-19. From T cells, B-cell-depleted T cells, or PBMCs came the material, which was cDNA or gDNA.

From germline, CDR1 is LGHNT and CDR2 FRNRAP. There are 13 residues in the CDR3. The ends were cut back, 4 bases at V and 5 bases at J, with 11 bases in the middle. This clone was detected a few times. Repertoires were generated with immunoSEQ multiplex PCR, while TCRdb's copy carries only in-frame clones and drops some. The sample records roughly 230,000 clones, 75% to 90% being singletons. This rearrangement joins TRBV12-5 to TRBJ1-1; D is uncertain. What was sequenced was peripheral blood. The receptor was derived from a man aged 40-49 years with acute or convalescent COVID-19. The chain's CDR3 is CASGSLAGTEAFF. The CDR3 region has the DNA TGTGCTAGTGGTTCGCTCGCAGGAACTGAAGCTTTCTTT.